Sequencing of this TCR beta chain was carried out in a study of sequential checkpoint blockade in melanoma (dated by TCRdb to about 2019). Looking at the study overall: In a 1:1 randomization, patients received either first-line nivolumab then ipilimumab (arm A) or ipilimumab then nivolumab (arm B). TCRbeta immunosequencing was performed on DNA from over 90 pretreatment melanoma tumor samples. Matched tumor biopsies were taken from around 22 patients before treatment and at week 13, after single-agent nivolumab (arm A) or ipilimumab (arm B). About 85% of the matched tumor biopsy pairs taken before and after treatment were from the same lesion. Maintenance nivolumab came after both trial sequences. What the work shows at the level of the full study, not this receptor alone: The model for predicting response that combines TCR metrics with mutation burden needs to be validated in larger, independent patient cohorts. Within-arm analyses of tumor T-cell fraction were constrained by small sample sizes and reduced statistical power. Patients whose tumor T-cell fraction and clonality increased by week 13 were about 30 times more likely to achieve clinical benefit. Tumor T-cell fraction and clonality were found to correlate with PD-L1 staining and CD8+ T-cell counts but not with mutational load. In the nivolumab-first arm (arm A), pretreatment tumor TIL clonality was associated with response (P = .04).

Details on this clone: Its antigen specificity is not known. It has no much larger one-base neighbor in the sample; base qualities were not kept.

Per the germline V gene, SGHDN is the CDR1 and FVKESK is the CDR2. Measured from the cysteine to the phenylalanine, the CDR3 is 16 residues long. Only the CDR3 DNA is retained, 48 bases long and in frame from the first base. V is clipped by 3 bases and J by 1 base, and the sequence between their germline boundaries is 15 bases long. The immunoSEQ Assay was used to immunosequence TCRbeta CDR3 regions from genomic DNA. Genomic DNA was amplified by bias-controlled multiplex PCR before high-throughput sequencing. Regarding the original processing steps: To quantify the absolute abundance of each unique TCRbeta CDR3 region, the sequences were collapsed and filtered. Clonality, defined as 1 minus Pielou's evenness, was calculated using only productive rearrangements. Tumor T-cell fraction was computed by normalizing TCRbeta template counts to usable DNA, estimated from several housekeeping genes. Clones with significantly greater frequencies in on-treatment versus baseline samples were identified using a previously published method. This is the immuneACCESS table as TCRdb keeps it, with only in-frame sequences that have V and J called. A part of the clones is gone; compared with another copy, unresolved V genes explain less than half, and the rest is unexplained. The V and J calls and clone size come from that table; D and trimming were worked out from the DNA. In this sample the table shows roughly 1,100 clones, 20% of which occur a single time. 18% of the sample goes to the ten largest clones.

Sample treatment or condition, as interpreted from the label and publication: randomized to nivolumab then ipilimumab (arm A) or the reverse (arm B). Prior DNA-damaging chemotherapy had not been received by any trial patient. CheckMate 064, a randomized, open-label phase II trial of sequential checkpoint blockade, was the source of the samples, all of which came from patients with melanoma. Genomic DNA from formalin-fixed paraffin-embedded (FFPE) tissue samples served as the input for tumor TCR sequencing. The receptor was derived from a human donor with melanoma. The rearrangement joined TRBV14 to TRBJ1-1; perhaps TRBD1 is the D gene, with 5 bases matching. The specimen was tumor tissue (inferred from file names), collected from a patient given nivolumab and ipilimumab in sequence. The sequence in DNA is TGTGCCAGCAGCCAGCCCGGACACCCCGCGAACACTGAAGCTTTCTTT. This codes for CASSQPGHPANTEAFF.